These T cell receptor beta chains were read from a single sample in a study of shared clonotypes between healthy human individuals. Profiled with immunoSEQ multiplex PCR; TCRdb holds only in-frame clones, not every one. The sample lists millions of clones, around 95% occurring once. The sample comprised naive CD4+ T cells sorted from blood. These receptors originate from a man in his late teens or twenties in good health. CDR3s include the opening cysteine and the closing phenylalanine or tryptophan. D genes are given only for firm matches. Clone size is stated in some rows and not others, as once, few, many or a class when expanded.

DNA: TGTGCCAGCAGCAGGGACAACCAAGAGACCCAGTACTTC
CDR3: CASSRDNQETQYF
size: once
V: TRBV7-2
J: TRBJ2-5
D: -

DNA: TGTGCCAGCAGCGTAGAGGGACTAGCGGGGGGTGAGCAGTTCTTC
CDR3: CASSVEGLAGGEQFF
size: -
V: TRBV9
J: TRBJ2-1
D: TRBD2

DNA: TGTGCCAGCACGCCGCCTCGAGGCTATGGCTACACCTTC
CDR3: CASTPPRGYGYTF
size: -
V: TRBV28
J: TRBJ1-2
D: -

DNA: TGCGCCAGCAGCGACCTGGGATTCGAGACCCAGTACTTC
CDR3: CASSDLGFETQYF
size: -
V: TRBV5-1
J: TRBJ2-5
D: -

DNA: TGTGCCAGCAGCTCCCGGGGGACAAAAAGATCCGAGACCCAGTACTTC
CDR3: CASSSRGTKRSETQYF
size: -
V: TRBV7-2
J: TRBJ2-5
D: -

DNA: TGTGCCATCAGTAGCAGCGGGAAAAGCTACGAGCAGTACTTC
CDR3: CAISSSGKSYEQYF
size: -
V: TRBV10-3
J: TRBJ2-7
D: TRBD2

DNA: TGCGCCAGCAGCTTGGAACCCAGGGGTAATGAAAAACTGTTTTTT
CDR3: CASSLEPRGNEKLFF
size: -
V: TRBV5-1
J: TRBJ1-4
D: -

DNA: TGTGCCAGCAGCCCCGGGGACTACAATGAGCAGTTCTTC
CDR3: CASSPGDYNEQFF
size: -
V: TRBV6-5
J: TRBJ2-1
D: -

DNA: TGTGCCAGCTCACCTCTCGGGGGTACGGATCAGCCCCAGCATTTT
CDR3: CASSPLGGTDQPQHF
size: -
V: TRBV18
J: TRBJ1-5
D: -

DNA: TGTGCCATCAGTGCCTCTCACGCGGAGACCCAGTACTTC
CDR3: CAISASHAETQYF
size: -
V: TRBV10-3
J: TRBJ2-5
D: -

DNA: TGTGCCAGCAGCTTAGGGACAGAGATCATGAACACTGAAGCTTTCTTT
CDR3: CASSLGTEIMNTEAFF
size: -
V: TRBV5-4
J: TRBJ1-1
D: TRBD1

DNA: TGTGCCAGCAGTGAATTAGGAGGAGACACAGATACGCAGTATTTT
CDR3: CASSELGGDTDTQYF
size: -
V: TRBV25-1
J: TRBJ2-3
D: -

DNA: TGTGCCAGCAGCCCGCATCCCACAAATACGCAGTATTTT
CDR3: CASSPHPTNTQYF
size: -
V: TRBV9
J: TRBJ2-3
D: -

DNA: TGTGCCAGTAGTGAATACAATGAGCAGTTCTTC
CDR3: CASSEYNEQFF
size: once
V: TRBV19
J: TRBJ2-1
D: -

DNA: TGTGCCAGCAGTTTAAATACATTTTCTTCTGGGGCCAACGTCCTGACTTTC
CDR3: CASSLNTFSSGANVLTF
size: -
V: TRBV27
J: TRBJ2-6
D: -

DNA: TGTGCCAGCAGTTTTACGGGAGATACGCAGTATTTT
CDR3: CASSFTGDTQYF
size: few
V: TRBV28
J: TRBJ2-3
D: -

DNA: TGTGCCAGCAGTTTAACGAGGGGGACTGAAGCTTTCTTT
CDR3: CASSLTRGTEAFF
size: -
V: TRBV27
J: TRBJ1-1
D: -

DNA: TGCGCCAGCAGCGCTGACAACACAGATACGCAGTATTTT
CDR3: CASSADNTDTQYF
size: -
V: TRBV5-1
J: TRBJ2-3
D: -

DNA: TGTGCCAGCAGTTTACCCCGCGGACCGCCGCGACAGCCCCAGCATTTT
CDR3: CASSLPRGPPRQPQHF
size: -
V: TRBV27
J: TRBJ1-5
D: -

DNA: TGCGCCAGCAGTGAGCGTTTGGACCTGGACAGCTACACCTTC
CDR3: CASSERLDLDSYTF
size: -
V: TRBV10-1
J: TRBJ1-2
D: -

DNA: TGTGCCAGCAGCAAGGGGCCGAACACTGAAGCTTTCTTT
CDR3: CASSKGPNTEAFF
size: -
V: TRBV9
J: TRBJ1-1
D: -

DNA: TGTGCCATCGGATCAAACTCCTACGAGCAGTACTTC
CDR3: CAIGSNSYEQYF
size: -
V: TRBV10-3
J: TRBJ2-7
D: -

DNA: TGTGCCAGTACTTCCGACAGGGGGGGCAAAAATTCACCCCTCCACTTT
CDR3: CASTSDRGGKNSPLHF
size: -
V: TRBV19
J: TRBJ1-6
D: TRBD1

DNA: TGTGCCTGGAGGGGGACAGCAACTAATGAAAAACTGTTTTTT
CDR3: CAWRGTATNEKLFF
size: -
V: TRBV30
J: TRBJ1-4
D: TRBD1

DNA: TGCGCCAGCAGCCGACCAGACAGGGTTGGCACTGAAGCTTTCTTT
CDR3: CASSRPDRVGTEAFF
size: -
V: TRBV4-1
J: TRBJ1-1
D: TRBD1

DNA: TGTGCCATCCAGCAACAGGGCTTCTCCTACGAGCAGTACTTC
CDR3: CAIQQQGFSYEQYF
size: -
V: TRBV10-3
J: TRBJ2-7
D: -

DNA: TGTGCCAGCAGCTCTGGACAGGGCGGTCAGCCCCAGCATTTT
CDR3: CASSSGQGGQPQHF
size: once
V: TRBV28
J: TRBJ1-5
D: TRBD1

DNA: TGTGCCAGCAGCTTAGCGAAAAATATGGACAGGGCCTGGGAAGCTTTCTTT
CDR3: CASSLAKNMDRAWEAFF
size: -
V: TRBV7-9
J: TRBJ1-1
D: TRBD1

DNA: TGCGCCAGCAGCTTTGCTAAACCAACTAATGAAAAACTGTTTTTT
CDR3: CASSFAKPTNEKLFF
size: -
V: TRBV5-1
J: TRBJ1-4
D: -

DNA: TGTGCCAGCAGTTACACCATACAATTAGCCAAAAACATTCAGTACTTC
CDR3: CASSYTIQLAKNIQYF
size: -
V: TRBV6-5
J: TRBJ2-4
D: -

DNA: TGTGCCAGCAGTGAAATGGCAGGGGCCTTCTATGGCTACACCTTC
CDR3: CASSEMAGAFYGYTF
size: -
V: TRBV2
J: TRBJ1-2
D: -

DNA: TGCGCCAGCCGAAACACCGGGGAGCTGTTTTTT
CDR3: CASRNTGELFF
size: -
V: TRBV4-1
J: TRBJ2-2
D: -

DNA: TGCGCCAGCAGCTTGCCCGGGACAGGGATCACCGGGGAGCTGTTTTTT
CDR3: CASSLPGTGITGELFF
size: -
V: TRBV5-1
J: TRBJ2-2
D: TRBD1

DNA: TGTGCCAGCAGCCCCACAGGGAAACAAGAGACCCAGTACTTC
CDR3: CASSPTGKQETQYF
size: -
V: TRBV7-2
J: TRBJ2-5
D: -

DNA: TGTGCCAGCAGCCCGACAGGGTACACTGAAGCTTTCTTT
CDR3: CASSPTGYTEAFF
size: -
V: TRBV6-5
J: TRBJ1-1
D: TRBD1

DNA: TGCAGCGTTGAATCGGCGGTACCCGGGGAGCTGTTTTTT
CDR3: CSVESAVPGELFF
size: -
V: TRBV29-1
J: TRBJ2-2
D: -

DNA: TGTGCCAGTAGTATAAAAGTGAACACTGAAGCTTTCTTT
CDR3: CASSIKVNTEAFF
size: -
V: TRBV19
J: TRBJ1-1
D: -

DNA: TGTGCCAGCTCCAGGGATATGCGGATACAAGAGACCCAGTACTTC
CDR3: CASSRDMRIQETQYF
size: -
V: TRBV18
J: TRBJ2-5
D: -

DNA: TGTGCCAGTAGTATGGCCGGGACTCGCTATGGCTACACCTTC
CDR3: CASSMAGTRYGYTF
size: few
V: TRBV19
J: TRBJ1-2
D: -

DNA: TGTGCCAGCCGAACTACTAGTTACGAGCAGTACTTC
CDR3: CASRTTSYEQYF
size: once
V: TRBV2
J: TRBJ2-7
D: -

DNA: TGTGCCTGGAGTGGACGCAGACTAGCGGGAGGGACTGATACGCAGTATTTT
CDR3: CAWSGRRLAGGTDTQYF
size: once
V: TRBV30
J: TRBJ2-3
D: TRBD2

DNA: TGTGCCAGCAGTAAAACAGCGAGCTCCTACGAGCAGTACTTC
CDR3: CASSKTASSYEQYF
size: -
V: TRBV6-5
J: TRBJ2-7
D: -

DNA: TGTGCCAGTAGTGCGGTCCTGGGGACTGAAGCTTTCTTT
CDR3: CASSAVLGTEAFF
size: -
V: TRBV19
J: TRBJ1-1
D: -

DNA: TGTGCCAGCAGTCTGGCAGGGACAACTAACTATGGCTACACCTTC
CDR3: CASSLAGTTNYGYTF
size: -
V: TRBV5-7
J: TRBJ1-2
D: -

DNA: TGTGCCAGCAGCCGGGGACTAAGGGAGACCCAGTACTTC
CDR3: CASSRGLRETQYF
size: -
V: TRBV7-9
J: TRBJ2-5
D: TRBD2

DNA: TGTGCCAGCAGGACTGCGGGCACTGAAGCTTTCTTT
CDR3: CASRTAGTEAFF
size: -
V: TRBV6-5
J: TRBJ1-1
D: -

DNA: TGTGCCAGCAGCTTAGAAGTGCGTATATACAGGTCCCCTGGAAACACCATATATTTT
CDR3: CASSLEVRIYRSPGNTIYF
size: -
V: TRBV7-9
J: TRBJ1-3
D: -

DNA: TGTGCCAGCAGCCTAAACGCGGCCAGTGAGCAGTTCTTC
CDR3: CASSLNAASEQFF
size: once
V: TRBV11-3
J: TRBJ2-1
D: -

DNA: TGTGCCAGCACTAAACAGGGGGCGAATTCACCCCTCCACTTT
CDR3: CASTKQGANSPLHF
size: -
V: TRBV2
J: TRBJ1-6
D: TRBD1

DNA: TGTGCCAGCAGTCTCACTAGGGGGTTGAGCTACACCTTC
CDR3: CASSLTRGLSYTF
size: once
V: TRBV2
J: TRBJ1-2
D: -

DNA: TGTGCCAGCAGCTTAGAGGGGGGACAGAGGTACAATGAGCAGTTCTTC
CDR3: CASSLEGGQRYNEQFF
size: -
V: TRBV11-2
J: TRBJ2-1
D: -

DNA: TGTGCCAGCAGCTTCTTTTCTGGGGTTTCAGATACGCAGTATTTT
CDR3: CASSFFSGVSDTQYF
size: -
V: TRBV7-9
J: TRBJ2-3
D: -

DNA: TGTGCCATTCTTGTACCCGGGACAGGGCCCCTTGGTGGTGGGGCCAACGTCCTGACTTTC
CDR3: CAILVPGTGPLGGGANVLTF
size: -
V: TRBV2
J: TRBJ2-6
D: TRBD1

DNA: TGTGCCAGCAGCTGGGCCCTCATGGTAACAACTACCTACAATGAGCAGTTCTTC
CDR3: CASSWALMVTTTYNEQFF
size: -
V: TRBV5-8
J: TRBJ2-1
D: -

DNA: TGTGCCAGCAGCCGGCGAGGGGTCAATGAAAAACTGTTTTTT
CDR3: CASSRRGVNEKLFF
size: -
V: TRBV13
J: TRBJ1-4
D: -

DNA: TGTGCCAGGGGGAGGACAGGGGATTACAATGAGCAGTTCTTC
CDR3: CARGRTGDYNEQFF
size: -
V: TRBV2
J: TRBJ2-1
D: TRBD1

DNA: TGTGCCAGCAGGGATACCACTGAAGCTTTCTTT
CDR3: CASRDTTEAFF
size: -
V: TRBV2
J: TRBJ1-1
D: -

DNA: TGTGCCAGCTCTCGGGGGCAGGGCCAGGAAAAACTGTTTTTT
CDR3: CASSRGQGQEKLFF
size: -
V: TRBV18
J: TRBJ1-4
D: -

DNA: TGCGCCAGCAGCTTGGAACAGGGTCTGGCCGAGCAGTACTTC
CDR3: CASSLEQGLAEQYF
size: -
V: TRBV5-1
J: TRBJ2-7
D: -